Given below is one T cell receptor (beta chain) in context. This sample was taken from a study of shared clonotypes between healthy human individuals. The CDR3 length is 12 residues. Sequenced by immunoSEQ multiplex PCR; TCRdb stores in-frame clones only, minus some. The table includes around 2.3 million clones, 95% detected once. This receptor was identified in a man between 18 and 35 years old in good health. The V call is TRBV21-1, the J call TRBJ2-7; the DNA was not compared with TRBD1, the D call given in the table. TRBV21-1 is deemed a pseudogene. Material for sequencing was naive CD4+ T cells sorted from blood. Subset denoted: CD45RA+ positively selected. CDR3 sequence (DNA): TGTGCCAGCAGCAAAGGGGGCCGAAGGCAGTACTTC. This gives the protein CASSKGGRRQYF.